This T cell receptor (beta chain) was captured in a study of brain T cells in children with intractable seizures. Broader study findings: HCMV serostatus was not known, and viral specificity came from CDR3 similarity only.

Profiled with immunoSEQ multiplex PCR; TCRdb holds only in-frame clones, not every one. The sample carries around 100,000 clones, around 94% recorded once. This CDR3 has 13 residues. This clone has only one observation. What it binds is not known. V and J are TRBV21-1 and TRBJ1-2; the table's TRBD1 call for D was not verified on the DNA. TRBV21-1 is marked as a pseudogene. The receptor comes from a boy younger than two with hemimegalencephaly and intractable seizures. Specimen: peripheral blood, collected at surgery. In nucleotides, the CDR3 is TGTGCCAGCAGCAAGCAGGGGCCCGATGGCTACACCTTC. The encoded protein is CASSKQGPDGYTF.